This T cell receptor beta chain was documented in a study of cytomegalovirus exposure and HLA in healthy donors (dated 2017 in TCRdb). For the study in its entirety: According to an earlier analysis of around 600 of the donors, about 180 million T cells yielded 117 million unique TCR beta sequences and about 300 Gb of sequence data. Roughly 300 gigabases of sequencing data and tens of millions of unique TCR sequences were included in an early release covering about 620 HLA-typed donors. Among the roughly 400 genotyped donors, approximately 77% belonged to the genetic ancestry cluster associated with self-reported Caucasian donors. The study aimed to test whether cataloging public T cell receptors could reveal signatures of past pathogen exposure. The study used immunosequencing to profile the T cell repertoires of approximately 650 subjects and linked those repertoires to cytomegalovirus serostatus. In addition to the first cohort of 666 subjects, a separate validation cohort of 130 or so different subjects was used. To predict cytomegalovirus infection status, the study combined high-throughput TCR immunosequencing, statistical association of individual TCRs with disease status, and machine learning. A later analysis re-analyzed previously published TCR beta repertoires from approximately 670 donors and added high-resolution HLA genotyping to study TCR occurrence patterns. Rather than using new phenotypic data, the later analysis identified candidate immune exposures from TCR beta sequences and from how often those sequences occurred across donors. To decide whether each TCR beta V gene segment behaved as functional or pseudogenic, an earlier analysis of 587 of the donors relied on high-throughput TCR beta sequencing. Donor age, sex, ethnicity and CMV serostatus were compiled together with the repertoire data. Genome-wide SNP genotypes for about 65% of the 666 donors were used in a later genetic analysis, which treated that subset as a discovery cohort. Every discovery cohort repertoire had been produced on one sequencing platform. HLA typing covered class I and class II loci at four-digit resolution. Typing coverage differed by locus: A, B, C, DRB1 and DQB1 were typed in about 620-640 donors, DQA1 in 522, DPA1 in approximately 610, and DPB1 in 400 to 480. Because of strong linkage in the cohort, roughly five DR-DQ haplotypes were treated as single units for association and clustering. Among some 410 genotyped donors of the cohort, an average of about 240,000 unique TCR beta nucleotide sequences were sequenced per donor, approximately 20% of them non-productive.

The cohort was made up of several hundred healthy bone marrow donors. At the time of sampling, all cohort members were nominally healthy, though unrecorded immune exposures were likely present. The donor was CMV seropositive and belonged to the group of 250 to 350 seropositive cohort members. Each donor provided a peripheral blood sample, and peripheral blood mononuclear cells were used for TCR beta sequencing. Genomic DNA extraction from the blood cell samples was performed with the Qiagen DNeasy Blood Extraction Kit. A remark on this clone: The antigen this receptor binds is unknown. No much larger clone exists at a distance of one base, and base qualities are not known.

Cut back by 1 base and 1 base, the V and J ends lie 16 bases apart. The germline V gene (reference sequence) gives CDR1 as SEHNR and CDR2 as FQNEAQ. Including the terminal cysteine and phenylalanine, the CDR3 comprises 17 residues. The kept DNA is CDR3 alone, 51 bases in frame from the first base. What the study reported, not specific to this receptor: A later genetic analysis reported fewer N-insertions in productive TCRs among donors in an Asian-associated ancestry cluster than the roughly 720-donor mean. A group of highly shared sequence variants was considered likely to be a technical artifact of the sequencing pipeline. Immune exposure information for the cohort was limited to CMV serostatus. Because HLA typing was missing for some donors at each locus, association tests included only the typed subset. Because counts were too low, about 17 rarely observed V segments, including chromosome 9 orphons, were excluded from the earlier analysis of 587 of the donors. A later analysis reported that several top co-occurrence clusters appeared linked to parvovirus B19, influenza, CMV and Epstein-Barr virus. Some IMGT-functional V segments, including TRBV6-2 and TRBV6-3, could not be distinguished by the 87-base-pair reads and were therefore excluded. Roughly uniform sequencing depth across donors was assumed in presence/absence analyses, although this assumption may not hold. Specific HLA alleles were associated with roughly 17,000 TCR beta sequences at a false discovery rate of 0.05 in a later analysis. An association between a missense DCLRE1C variant and V-gene and J-gene trimming of TCR beta chains was found in a later genetic analysis and replicated in an independent cohort. In vitro tests confirmed that three of the cytomegalovirus-associated TCR beta chains recognize cytomegalovirus antigens. This cohort had only TCR beta chains sequenced, and the lack of alpha or paired-chain data limited which features could be detected. Cytomegalovirus status was reported to be diagnosed by the classifier with high specificity and sensitivity in both the original and validation cohorts. A further reported finding was that TCR beta sequences accurately predicted the HLA-A and HLA-B alleles for most subjects in the first cohort. In an earlier analysis of around 600 of the donors, most TCR beta V segments were observed in productive rearrangements about 90% or about 30% of the time, broadly matching IMGT annotations. In a later analysis, HLA-associated TCR beta chains were found to be more clonally expanded and to have lower generation probabilities than equally common non-associated chains. Correlated functional status among segregating V segments might reflect linkage disequilibrium, but an unknown experimental factor could not be ruled out. According to a later analysis, most CMV-associated TCR beta chains appeared to be HLA-restricted, and the HLA associations seemed to be driven largely by CMV exposure. The study listed 164 TCR beta chains as associated with cytomegalovirus. A later analysis found that TCR association rates varied across HLA loci, with DRB1 alleles showing the most associated TCRs and HLA-C alleles the fewest. It was suggested by the authors that the approach could potentially be generalized to other disease states and immunological phenotypes. Most TCR sequences were observed very rarely across donors, whereas some public TCRs were present in many individuals. Strong co-occurrence of HLA alleles, especially DR and DQ, made assigning TCR associations to individual alleles difficult.

Library method: the immunoSEQ multiplex PCR assay. The multiplex PCR relied on a mix of 60 forward primers for TCR Vbeta segments and 13 reverse primers for TCR Jbeta segments. The CDR3 region of rearranged TCR beta genes was amplified from genomic DNA with a multiplex PCR assay. On the Illumina HiSeq System, the amplified TCR beta libraries were sequenced as 87-base-pair reads. Per the source publication's procedure: In a later analysis, tens of millions of unique TCR beta chains were counted across the 500 to 850 repertoires, and about 9.9 million of these chains were shared by at least two donors. Raw reads were error-corrected and collapsed into unique sequences with a nearest-neighbor algorithm that merged closely related sequences to remove PCR and sequencing errors. V, D and J gene segments were assigned by aligning CDR3 sequences to IMGT reference sequences. For a sequence to be retained, at least a six-nucleotide match to both a V gene segment and a J gene segment was required. A rearrangement was called productive if the CDR3 had no stop codons and remained in frame with V and J, and every other rearrangement was called non-productive. Following IMGT convention, CDR3 was defined as the stretch from the second conserved V-encoded cysteine to the conserved J-encoded phenylalanine. The earlier analysis of some 600 of the donors excluded sequences that lacked an unambiguous match to a single V gene segment. An earlier analysis of 587 of the donors called V segments functional above 56.7% productive rearrangements and segregating when the between-donor standard deviation exceeded 5%. To diagnose cytomegalovirus status from the catalog of TCR beta chain sequences, a statistical classification framework was built. A later analysis assigned V and J genes by comparing TCR nucleotide sequences with IMGT/GENE-DB human TR gene sequences. Using the TCRdist pipeline, a later analysis assigned CDR3 sequences along with most-parsimonious VDJ recombination scenarios. In a later analysis, every TCR beta chain was defined by the combination of its CDR3 amino acid sequence and its V-gene family, and reads without a unique V-gene family were dropped. In a later analysis, around 600 highly shared, low-generation-probability nucleotide sequences were removed to address suspected cross-contamination and a sequencing artifact. In a later analysis, a clonal expansion index for each public chain was calculated from normalized within-repertoire ranks of inferred template counts. A later analysis computed generation probabilities with a VDJ recombination model fitted to out-of-frame rearrangements, and checked the results against IGoR. A later analysis scored TCR-TCR, TCR-HLA and TCR-CMV co-occurrence with hypergeometric tests, applying a repertoire-size bias correction to TCR pairs. False discovery rates were estimated in a later analysis by permuting HLA or CMV assignments 20 times. In a later analysis, co-occurring TCRs were grouped using DBSCAN, and TCRdist sequence similarity was added for clustering within HLA-allele-positive subsets. Co-occurrence clustering excluded repertoires with fewer than 30,000 or more than 120,000 public chains, plus five with anomalous nucleotide sharing. The immuneACCESS repertoire file appears here via TCRdb, limited to in-frame rearrangements. These files lack a portion of the clones; in checked studies, under half of the deficit traces to unresolved V genes, and the cause of the others is not known. That table supplies the V and J calls and clone size; D and trimming were determined from the DNA. In all, the sample holds 160,000 or so clones, and around 70% of those were seen once. Around 4.6% of the sample goes to the ten largest clones.

This receptor was obtained from a man aged 18-30 years in good health and CMV-seropositive. The sample was PBMCs. The rearrangement combines TRBV7-9 with TRBJ1-1; TRBD1 is a weak D gene call, 5 bases matching. CDR3 loop: CASSLGRGSHKNTEAFF. Read as DNA, the sequence is TGTGCCAGCAGCTTAGGGAGGGGTTCCCATAAGAACACTGAAGCTTTCTTT.